The 5 T cell receptor beta chains in this list originate from one sample, sequenced in a study of OX40 agonist ivuxolimab in advanced cancers. The table came from immunoSEQ multiplex PCR; TCRdb's copy has only in-frame clones and leaves some out. Among about 76,000 clones listed, approximately 88% were seen once. The starting material was CD4+ or CD8+ T cells sorted from blood, obtained in a trial of the OX40 agonist ivuxolimab. The receptor set was obtained from an adult with an advanced solid tumor such as melanoma, head and neck, liver or kidney cancer.

This clone was counted only a few times. The CDR3 nucleotides read TGTGCCAGCAAGAGCGACATAAAACGCACAGATACGCAGTATTTT. It specifies CASKSDIKRTDTQYF. The genes are TRBV28 and TRBJ2-3; D is undetermined. CDR3 length: 15 amino acids. V lost 7 bases, J lost 1 base, and 15 bases lay in between. Germline V gene sequence: CDR1 MDHEN, CDR2 SYDVKM.

The chain links TRBV7-2 to TRBJ2-3, with D maybe TRBD2 (6 bases). This CDR3 contains 14 residues. With 5 bases removed from V and 2 bases from J, the gap between germline ends came to 11 bases. Germline CDR1 reads SGHTA; CDR2 reads FQGNSA. The CDR3 is CASSRRVDTDTQYF. The CDR3 nucleotides are TGTGCCAGCAGCCGGAGGGTTGACACAGATACGCAGTATTTT.

The chain employs TRBV12-5 and TRBJ2-1; D unclear. The CDR3 length is 12 residues. Germline values: CDR1 LGHNT, CDR2 FRNRAP. V was shortened by 1 base and J by 7 bases, with 5 bases between the two germline ends. The CDR3 DNA follows: TGTGCTAGTGGTTTGGGCTGGAATGAGCAGTTCTTC. Translated: CASGLGWNEQFF. The variable domain in full, with the rest retrieved from reference TRBV12-5 and TRBJ2-1, is DARVTQTPRHKVTEMGQEVTMRCQPILGHNTVFWYRQTMMQGLELLAYFRNRAPLDDSGMPKDRFSAEMPDATLATLKIQPSEPRDSAVYFCASGLGWNEQFFGPGTRLTVL.

This chain links TRBV15 with TRBJ2-3; D unresolved. The length of the CDR3 is 13 residues. V shed 0 bases and J shed 4 bases, with 5 bases lying between them. Germline V gene sequence: CDR1 LNHNV, CDR2 YYDKDF (reference sequence). The CDR3 sequence is CATSRDSADTQYF. Written as DNA, the CDR3 is TGTGCCACCAGCAGAGATAGTGCAGATACGCAGTATTTT.

This chain uses TRBV30 with TRBJ2-4, with a possible D match to TRBD2 (7 bases). Per the germline V gene, CDR1 is GTSNPN and CDR2 is SVGIG (reference sequence). The CDR3 totals 15 residues. V gave up 5 bases and J gave up 4 bases, with 18 bases separating them. The CDR3 coding sequence is TGTGCCTGGGACTTAGGGGGAGGGAGGAAAAACATTCAGTACTTC. Amino acids: CAWDLGGGRKNIQYF.